The 30 T cell receptor beta chains listed next were all sequenced from one sample in a study of CD8 T cells in acute hepatitis C reinfection. Produced via immunoSEQ multiplex PCR; TCRdb's table is partial and in-frame only. Among around 34,000 clones listed, approximately 87% were seen once. Time point given: naive CD8 control sorted from an acute-time-point sample. Material: naive CD8+ T cells from PBMCs. These receptors were obtained from a man aged 30-40 years with chronic hepatitis C.

This chain joins TRBV14 and TRBJ2-1, with D hard to call. Trimming removed 2 bases at V and 8 bases at J, with 13 bases between. Germline lookup yields CDR1 SGHDN and CDR2 FVKESK. The CDR3 loop spans 14 amino acids. CDR3 sequence reads: CASSQHYVLDEQFF. CDR3 DNA: TGTGCCAGCAGCCAACACTATGTCCTCGATGAGCAGTTCTTC.

This chain joins TRBV7-2 and TRBJ2-1; 10 bases fit TRBD2. Trimming cost V 8 bases and J 6 bases; bases outside gene matches: 4. There are 13 residues in the CDR3. Per germline, CDR1 SGHTA and CDR2 FQGNSA. The CDR3 sequence: CASLWTSGNEQFF. The CDR3 region has the DNA TGTGCCAGCCTATGGACTAGCGGCAATGAGCAGTTCTTC.

The rearrangement joins TRBV27 to TRBJ1-1; no definite D call. The CDR3 spans 13 residues. Germline-derived CDR1 and CDR2 are MNHEY and SMNVEV (reference sequence). Trimming cost V 3 bases and J 4 bases, with 9 bases left between them. CDR3 in amino acids: CASSFHISTEAFF. DNA of the CDR3: TGTGCCAGCAGTTTTCATATAAGCACTGAAGCTTTCTTT.

The chain links TRBV28 to TRBJ2-3; perhaps TRBD1 as D (6 bases). The CDR3 runs 15 residues. V shed 5 bases and J shed 2 bases, with 14 bases lying between them. The V gene's germline CDR1 is MDHEN and CDR2 SYDVKM. The CDR3 coding sequence is TGTGCCAGCAGTAGGTCAGGGGCCAACACAGATACGCAGTATTTT. Its protein is CASSRSGANTDTQYF.

This clone came up a few times. The rearrangement uses TRBV5-6 and TRBJ1-5, with a weak D call TRBD1 (6 bases). V was shortened by 3 bases and J by 5 bases, with 12 bases between the two germline ends. Germline V gene lookup returns CDR1 SGHDT and CDR2 YYEEEE. The CDR3 loop spans 14 amino acids. The CDR3 sequence: CASSSRTEYQPQHF. The CDR3 DNA follows: TGTGCCAGCAGCTCCAGGACAGAGTATCAGCCCCAGCATTTT. Variable domain in full (rest from reference TRBV5-6 and TRBJ1-5): DAGVTQSPTHLIKTRGQQVTLRCSPKSGHDTVSWYQQALGQGPQFIFQYYEEEERQRGNFPDRFSGHQFPNYSSELNVNALLLGDSALYLCASSSRTEYQPQHFGDGTRLSIL.

This chain connects TRBV10-1 to TRBJ2-3; D remains unclear. Germline assignment: CDR1 WNHNN and CDR2 SYGVQD (reference sequence). The germline V and J ends were trimmed by 3 bases and 1 base, with 8 bases remaining between them. The CDR3 has 14 residues. CDR3 nucleotides: TGCGCCAGCAGTGATGACTCGGGCACAGATACGCAGTATTTT. This sequence encodes CASSDDSGTDTQYF.

The chain couples TRBV19 to TRBJ2-7; D is unclear. This CDR3 has 12 amino acids. V lost 3 bases, J lost 5 bases, and 8 bases lay in between. Germline V gene lookup returns CDR1 LNHDA and CDR2 SQIVND (reference sequence). CDR3 nucleotide sequence: TGTGCCAGTAGTATCACTCCCCACGAGCAGTACTTC. As protein: CASSITPHEQYF. Supplemented by reference TRBV19 and TRBJ2-7, the full variable domain reads DGGITQSPKYLFRKEGQNVTLSCEQNLNHDAMYWYRQDPGQGLRLIYYSQIVNDFQKGDIAEGYSVSREKKESFPLTVTSAQKNPTAFYLCASSITPHEQYFGPGTRLTVT.

This clone occurred once. The V call is TRBV5-4, the J call TRBJ1-2, with D perhaps TRBD1 (5 bases). Trimming removed 0 bases at V and 6 bases at J, with 12 bases between. Germline V gives CDR1 SGHNT, CDR2 YYREEE (reference sequence). The CDR3 sequence is 14 residues long. Here the CDR3 reads CASSLGGSVHGYTF. As DNA, the CDR3 is TGTGCCAGCAGCTTGGGGGGCAGCGTACATGGCTACACCTTC.

The chain has TRBV11-2 and TRBJ2-1; 8 bases are a match to TRBD2. This CDR3 region has 14 residues. Trimming removed 3 bases from V and 4 bases from J; junction bases left unmatched: 2. Germline assignment: CDR1 SGHAT and CDR2 FQNNGV. This CDR3 reads CASSFGGRYNEQFF. CDR3 nucleotide sequence: TGTGCCAGCAGCTTCGGCGGGAGGTACAATGAGCAGTTCTTC. Looking up the rest from reference TRBV11-2 and TRBJ2-1 gives the full variable domain: EAGVAQSPRYKIIEKRQSVAFWCNPISGHATLYWYQQILGQGPKLLIQFQNNGVVDDSQLPKDRFSAERLKGVDSTLKIQPAKLEDSAVYLCASSFGGRYNEQFFGPGTRLTVL.

The V and J genes are TRBV4-2 and TRBJ2-1; D possibly matches TRBD1 or TRBD2 (5 bases each). V lost 0 bases, J lost 7 bases, and 25 bases lay in between. CDR1 LGHNA and CDR2 YNFKEQ come from the germline V gene. The CDR3 spans 19 residues. The CDR3 here is CASSQDGTDPPYLQNEQFF. The CDR3 DNA reads TGTGCCAGCAGCCAAGATGGGACGGACCCCCCTTATCTTCAAAATGAGCAGTTCTTC.

The CDR3: CATSRYTDTQYF. The CDR3 bases are TGTGCCACCAGCAGATACACAGATACGCAGTATTTT. This chain connects TRBV15 to TRBJ2-3; D is uncertain. Trimming took 2 bases from V and 2 from J, leaving 2 bases between them. The CDR3 sequence is 12 residues long. The germline gives CDR1 LNHNV, CDR2 YYDKDF (reference sequence).

This chain links TRBV27 with TRBJ1-4, with unresolved D. V dropped 5 bases and J dropped 8 bases, with 15 bases sitting between them. The CDR3 extends over 14 amino acids. Germline V gene sequence: CDR1 MNHEY, CDR2 SMNVEV (reference sequence). CDR3 bases: TGTGCCAGCAGTAATTCCGGGCGTAACGAAAAACTGTTTTTT. This translates into CASSNSGRNEKLFF.

The chain combines TRBV19 with TRBJ1-3; no firm D call. Per the germline V gene, CDR1 is LNHDA and CDR2 is SQIVND (reference sequence). Trimming pared 3 bases from V and 2 bases from J, leaving 8 bases between. This CDR3 comprises 14 residues. CDR3 bases: TGTGCCAGTAGTATCCCGGTGACTGGAAACACCATATATTTT. Translated: CASSIPVTGNTIYF.

This clone appeared a few times. The V gene is TRBV2, the J gene TRBJ1-2, with unresolved D. CDR3 length equals 12 residues. Trimming took off 10 bases at V and 8 bases at J, with 17 bases between the two ends. From germline, CDR1 is SNHLY and CDR2 FYNNEI. This chain's CDR3 is CATQTPIRGYTF. CDR3 coding DNA: TGTGCCACCCAAACCCCAATTCGAGGCTACACCTTC.

V usage is TRBV29-1 and J usage is TRBJ1-1; D perhaps matches TRBD1 (6 bases). CDR1 is SQVTM and CDR2 is ANQGSEA in the germline V gene. This CDR3 has 13 residues. V was shortened by 4 bases and J by 5 bases, with 14 bases between the two germline ends. CDR3 protein: CSVVTGPGTEAFF. CDR3 nucleotides: TGCAGCGTTGTAACAGGGCCGGGGACTGAAGCTTTCTTT.

The chain combines TRBV4-3 with TRBJ2-7; the D gene is possibly TRBD2 (7 bases). V was shortened by 0 bases and J by 2 bases, with 11 bases between the two germline ends. This CDR3 contains 15 residues. Germline V gene lookup returns CDR1 LGHNA and CDR2 YSLEER. The CDR3 region has the DNA TGCGCCAGCAGCCAAGAGCGGGGGCCGGCCTACGAGCAGTACTTC. Protein: CASSQERGPAYEQYF.

The chain couples TRBV27 to TRBJ2-2; no reliable D call. The germline gives CDR1 MNHEY, CDR2 SMNVEV (reference sequence). The CDR3 spans 15 residues. V was cut by 1 base and J by 0 bases, with 6 bases left in between. In nucleotides, the CDR3 is TGTGCCAGCAGTTTATTTCGATCGAACACCGGGGAGCTGTTTTTT. Translating it yields CASSLFRSNTGELFF.

The rearrangement joins TRBV5-4 to TRBJ2-7, with TRBD1 matching 8 bases. Germline trimming cut 5 bases from V and 6 bases from J; bases unmatched to any gene: 13. Per germline, CDR1 SGHNT and CDR2 YYREEE (reference sequence). The CDR3 has 15 residues. CDR3 in amino acids: CASREWTGIFIEQYF. As DNA, the CDR3 is TGTGCCAGCAGAGAATGGACAGGGATTTTTATCGAGCAGTACTTC.

The chain carries TRBV2 and TRBJ2-7; the D call may be TRBD1 or TRBD2 (5 bases each). This CDR3 has 14 residues. CDR1 SNHLY and CDR2 FYNNEI come from the germline V gene. Trimming pared 6 bases from V and 2 bases from J, leaving 14 bases between. The CDR3 sequence: CASRGTTATYEQYF. The CDR3, as DNA: TGTGCCAGCAGGGGGACGACAGCTACCTACGAGCAGTACTTC.

This clone has a single count. This chain uses TRBV13 with TRBJ2-6; TRBD2 aligns across 7 bases. V trimming: 3 bases; J trimming: 2 bases; junction bases outside the gene matches: 1. The germline CDR1 and CDR2 sequences are PRHDT and FYEKMQ (reference sequence). The CDR3 has 15 residues. The CDR3 nucleotides are TGTGCCAGCAGCTTGGGGGGGGCTGGGGCCAACGTCCTGACTTTC. Its translation is CASSLGGAGANVLTF.

The rearrangement uses TRBV7-3 and TRBJ1-1; tentatively, D is TRBD1 (5 bases). V was cut by 5 bases and J by 1 base, with 11 bases left in between. The CDR3 consists of 14 residues. From germline, CDR1 is SGHTA and CDR2 FQGTGA. The CDR3 region is CASSADGTNTEAFF. Here the CDR3 DNA reads TGTGCCAGCAGCGCCGACGGGACGAACACTGAAGCTTTCTTT.

CDR3 residues: CASSESKRLETQYF. The CDR3 DNA reads TGCGCCAGCAGTGAGTCGAAGAGGTTAGAGACCCAGTACTTC. This sequence joins TRBV10-1 and TRBJ2-5, with D unresolved. CDR3 size: 14 residues. V lost 0 bases and J 4 bases, leaving 9 bases between the germline ends. The germline V gene encodes CDR1 WNHNN and CDR2 SYGVQD (reference sequence).

This clone appeared a few times. The CDR3 sequence: CASSLRADYEQYF. The CDR3 bases are TGCGCCAGCAGCTTGCGGGCTGACTACGAGCAGTACTTC. The chain employs TRBV5-1 and TRBJ2-7; D unclear. This CDR3 is built from 13 residues. Trimming removed 1 base at V and 3 bases at J, with 8 bases between. The germline V gene has CDR1 SGHRS and CDR2 YFSETQ.

This clone was recorded once. This chain uses TRBV2 with TRBJ2-3, with D maybe TRBD2 (6 bases). The CDR3 extends over 15 amino acids. Germline V gives CDR1 SNHLY, CDR2 FYNNEI. The germline V and J ends were trimmed by 7 bases and 4 bases, with 18 bases remaining between them. As DNA, the CDR3 is TGTGCCAGCAAGGGTTTTTACGGGAGCTCAGATACGCAGTATTTT. This gives the protein CASKGFYGSSDTQYF.

This clone was detected a few times. The DNA for the CDR3 is TGTGCCAGCAGCTCCTCGGCTGGCACTGAAGCTTTCTTT. Translating gives CASSSSAGTEAFF. This rearrangement joins TRBV11-2 to TRBJ1-1, with D uncertain. V lost 4 bases and J 4 bases, leaving 10 bases between the germline ends. The CDR3 is 13 residues long. CDR1 is SGHAT, CDR2 FQNNGV, per germline.

V is TRBV5-6 and J is TRBJ2-7, with D maybe TRBD2 (6 bases). Looked up from germline, CDR1 is SGHDT and CDR2 is YYEEEE. The CDR3 is 15 residues long. With 0 bases removed from V and 1 base from J, the gap between germline ends came to 11 bases. In nucleotides, the CDR3 is TGTGCCAGCAGCTTGGGACTAGTTTCGTCCTACGAGCAGTACTTC. Amino acids: CASSLGLVSSYEQYF. Variable domain in full (rest from reference TRBV5-6 and TRBJ2-7): DAGVTQSPTHLIKTRGQQVTLRCSPKSGHDTVSWYQQALGQGPQFIFQYYEEEERQRGNFPDRFSGHQFPNYSSELNVNALLLGDSALYLCASSLGLVSSYEQYFGPGTRLTVT.

The CDR3 is CASSFQNTGELFF. In nucleotides, the CDR3 is TGTGCCAGCAGTTTCCAGAACACCGGGGAGCTGTTTTTT. The rearrangement joins TRBV27 to TRBJ2-2; D remains unclear. Germline V CDR1 and CDR2: MNHEY, SMNVEV (reference sequence). CDR3 length equals 13 residues. Trimming removed 3 bases at V and 1 base at J, with 3 bases between.

The V call is TRBV2, the J call TRBJ2-1; D gene unclear. Trimming shortened V by 7 bases and J by 5 bases, and 9 bases separated the two germline ends. CDR1 and CDR2 (germline): SNHLY, FYNNEI. There are 12 residues in the CDR3. The CDR3 region is CASKDHNNEQFF. CDR3 DNA sequence: TGTGCCAGCAAGGACCACAACAATGAGCAGTTCTTC. The complete variable domain, with remaining parts taken from reference TRBV2 and TRBJ2-1, reads EPEVTQTPSHQVTQMGQEVILRCVPISNHLYFYWYRQILGQKVEFLVSFYNNEISEKSEIFDDQFSVERPDGSNFTLKIRSTKLEDSAMYFCASKDHNNEQFFGPGTRLTVL.

This clone was observed a single time. V usage is TRBV4-1 and J usage is TRBJ2-7, with 7 positions matching TRBD2. V trimming: 4 bases; J trimming: 3 bases; junction bases outside the gene matches: 9. The CDR3 has 15 amino acids. CDR1 is MGHRA, CDR2 YSYEKL, per germline. CDR3 residues: CASSPSWGGDYEQYF. As DNA, the CDR3 is TGCGCCAGCAGCCCAAGCTGGGGGGGTGACTACGAGCAGTACTTC.

The chain uses TRBV7-8 and TRBJ1-2, with TRBD1 as a possible D gene (6 bases). This CDR3 comprises 16 residues. Germline CDR1 is SGHVS and CDR2 is FQNEAQ. Trimming took 1 base from V and 4 from J, leaving 16 bases between them. The CDR3 reads CASSLGGGLGSYGYTF. In nucleotides, the CDR3 is TGTGCCAGCAGCTTAGGAGGGGGATTGGGAAGCTATGGCTACACCTTC.